The next 18 T cell receptor beta chains were all read from a single sample in a study of blood T cell repertoires in COVID-19. Clones were read by immunoSEQ multiplex PCR, and TCRdb kept only the in-frame ones, dropping some. This table holds approximately 180,000 clones, approximately 90% found once. Sequenced sample: peripheral blood. Receptors were obtained from a man aged 35-49 years with active or convalescent COVID-19.

The rearrangement joins TRBV28 to TRBJ1-1, with TRBD1 matching over 8 bases. J was trimmed by 6 bases and V by 4 bases; bases with no gene match: 10. This CDR3 has 15 amino acids. Germline CDR1 reads MDHEN; CDR2 reads SYDVKM. CDR3: CASSSPGQEHAEAFF. Written as DNA, the CDR3 is TGTGCCAGCAGTTCGCCGGGACAGGAACACGCTGAAGCTTTCTTT.

This chain uses TRBV28 with TRBJ1-1; D ambiguous. The CDR3 sequence is 14 residues long. V was shortened by 8 bases and J by 7 bases, with 20 bases between the two germline ends. The germline gives CDR1 MDHEN, CDR2 SYDVKM. CDR3 region: CASRVPGSNLEAFF. In DNA form, the CDR3 reads TGTGCCAGCCGCGTCCCGGGGTCTAACCTTGAAGCTTTCTTT.

This clone was detected only a few times. This rearrangement joins TRBV7-2 to TRBJ1-2; D not resolved. Germline values: CDR1 SGHTA, CDR2 FQGNSA. Trimming removed 2 bases from V and 4 bases from J, with 8 bases in between. This CDR3 region has 13 residues. The CDR3 nucleotides read TGTGCCAGCAGCTTAAGGCGGTTCTATGGCTACACCTTC. It encodes CASSLRRFYGYTF. Variable domain in full (rest from reference TRBV7-2 and TRBJ1-2): GAGVSQSPSNKVTEKGKDVELRCDPISGHTALYWYRQSLGQGLEFLIYFQGNSAPDKSGLPSDRFSAERTGGSVSTLTIQRTQQEDSAVYLCASSLRRFYGYTFGSGTRLTVV.

The chain recombines TRBV5-6 with TRBJ2-2, with TRBD2 matching over 8 bases. J was trimmed by 2 bases and V by 3 bases; bases with no gene match: 6. The CDR3 totals 16 residues. CDR1 and CDR2 from the germline V gene are SGHDT and YYEEEE. CDR3 amino acids: CASSSYRTSNTGELFF. DNA for the CDR3: TGTGCCAGCAGCTCGTACCGGACTAGCAACACCGGGGAGCTGTTTTTT.

The V gene is TRBV7-2, the J gene TRBJ1-1; 7 nucleotides align to TRBD1. V lost 6 bases and J lost 7; bases outside the gene matches: 2. This CDR3 is 11 amino acids long. Germline CDR1 is SGHTA and CDR2 is FQGNSA. The CDR3 loop is CASRQGLEAFF. CDR3 bases: TGTGCCAGCAGACAGGGGCTTGAAGCTTTCTTT.

This clone came up once. This chain connects TRBV3-1 (or the pseudogene TRBV3-2) to TRBJ2-7; D is ambiguous. CDR1 is LGHDT, CDR2 YNNKEL, per germline (reference sequence). The germline V and J ends were trimmed by 0 bases and 7 bases, with 13 bases remaining between them. The CDR3 is 14 residues long. CDR3 region: CASSQDSRSGEQYF. The CDR3 bases are TGTGCCAGCAGCCAAGACAGTCGGAGTGGGGAGCAGTACTTC.

V and J are TRBV18 and TRBJ2-3; D gene ambiguous. This CDR3 has 13 amino acids. CDR1 is KGHSH and CDR2 is LQKENI in the germline V gene. Trimming stripped 3 bases from V and 0 bases from J, with 4 bases between. The CDR3 loop reads CASSPPSTDTQYF. The CDR3, as DNA: TGTGCCAGCTCACCTCCTAGCACAGATACGCAGTATTTT. Complete variable domain (other parts from reference TRBV18 and TRBJ2-3): NAGVMQNPRHLVRRRGQEARLRCSPMKGHSHVYWYRQLPEEGLKFMVYLQKENIIDESGMPKERFSAEFPKEGPSILRIQQVVRGDSAAYFCASSPPSTDTQYFGPGTRLTVL.

This rearrangement joins TRBV23-1 to TRBJ2-2; D is ambiguous. TRBV23-1 is given ORF status, its function remaining uncertain. The V end lost 7 bases, the J end lost 3 bases, and 9 bases lay between the germline ends. The CDR3 extends over 13 amino acids. CDR3: CASIFLDTGELFF. The CDR3 DNA reads TGCGCCAGCATATTTCTCGACACCGGGGAGCTGTTTTTT.

The genes are TRBV7-9 and TRBJ2-1; D not resolved. CDR1 and CDR2 from the germline V gene are SEHNR and FQNEAQ (reference sequence). V lost 5 bases and J lost 6, with 8 bases in between. The length of the CDR3 is 12 residues. Here the CDR3 reads CASSVGGNEQFF. The CDR3 nucleotides are TGTGCCAGCAGCGTCGGCGGCAATGAGCAGTTCTTC.

This chain joins TRBV19 and TRBJ2-3; D not certain. The CDR3 is made up of 13 amino acids. The ends were cut back, 1 base at V and 4 bases at J, with 6 bases in the middle. The V gene's germline CDR1 is LNHDA and CDR2 SQIVND (reference sequence). CDR3 nucleotide sequence: TGTGCCAGTAGTATAGCTCGGGCAGATACGCAGTATTTT. Encoded protein: CASSIARADTQYF.

The chain couples TRBV5-4 to TRBJ2-1; 8 bases agree with TRBD2. This CDR3 is built from 15 residues. Germline-derived CDR1 and CDR2 are SGHNT and YYREEE (reference sequence). V shed 4 bases, J shed 9 bases, and the junction held 12 bases outside the gene matches. In DNA form, the CDR3 reads TGTGCCAGCAGCAGACAGCGGGGGACCCTGGGTGAGCAGTTCTTC. Its translation: CASSRQRGTLGEQFF.

This chain connects TRBV11-2 to TRBJ2-1; possible D gene TRBD1, 5 bases. Germline V gene data show CDR1 as SGHAT and CDR2 as FQNNGV. The V end lost 1 base, the J end lost 7 bases, and 14 bases lay between the germline ends. The CDR3 has 15 amino acids. The CDR3 spells CASSLGGAKSNEQFF. CDR3 coding DNA: TGTGCCAGCAGCTTAGGGGGCGCGAAAAGTAATGAGCAGTTCTTC. Full variable domain (missing parts from reference TRBV11-2 and TRBJ2-1): EAGVAQSPRYKIIEKRQSVAFWCNPISGHATLYWYQQILGQGPKLLIQFQNNGVVDDSQLPKDRFSAERLKGVDSTLKIQPAKLEDSAVYLCASSLGGAKSNEQFFGPGTRLTVL.

The rearrangement uses TRBV3-1 (or the pseudogene TRBV3-2) and TRBJ2-3; no reliable D call. The V end lost 4 bases, the J end lost 3 bases, and 11 bases lay between the germline ends. This CDR3 is 14 amino acids long. Germline values: CDR1 LGHDT, CDR2 YNNKEL (reference sequence). The CDR3 here is CASSPLRRTDTQYF. In DNA form, the CDR3 reads TGTGCCAGCAGCCCCCTTCGCAGGACAGATACGCAGTATTTT.

This chain's CDR3 is CASSLRGSGGIAGGHIQYF. CDR3 DNA sequence: TGTGCCAGCAGCTTAAGGGGTTCGGGAGGGATAGCGGGAGGTCACATTCAGTACTTC. V is TRBV7-8 and J is TRBJ2-4; TRBD2 agrees at 10 bases. The J segment lost 8 bases and the V segment lost 2 bases, leaving 18 bases of the junction unmatched. The CDR3 is 19 residues long. CDR1 and CDR2 from the germline V gene are SGHVS and FQNEAQ.

The rearrangement joins TRBV7-9 to TRBJ2-7; D unclear. There are 14 residues in the CDR3. Germline V gene sequence: CDR1 SEHNR, CDR2 FQNEAQ (reference sequence). Trimming took off 1 base at V and 4 bases at J, with 11 bases between the two ends. Here the CDR3 DNA reads TGTGCCAGCAGCTTAGGCAGCCAGACTTACGAGCAGTACTTC. It specifies CASSLGSQTYEQYF.

V is TRBV5-1 and J is TRBJ2-7; 7 nucleotides line up with TRBD1. J was trimmed by 5 bases and V by 0 bases; bases with no gene match: 2. Germline CDR1 reads SGHRS; CDR2 reads YFSETQ. The CDR3 has 13 residues. The CDR3: CASSLATGDEQYF. The DNA of the CDR3 is TGCGCCAGCAGCTTGGCTACAGGGGACGAGCAGTACTTC.

The rearrangement links TRBV4-3 to TRBJ2-1; possibly TRBD2 for D (6 bases). CDR1 is LGHNA and CDR2 is YSLEER in the germline V gene. There are 15 residues in the CDR3. The V end lost 4 bases, the J end lost 5 bases, and 15 bases lay between the germline ends. CDR3 sequence (DNA): TGCGCCAGCAGCCCCCAGGGACTGGGTGACAATGAGCAGTTCTTC. Translation: CASSPQGLGDNEQFF.

The chain recombines TRBV3-1 (or the pseudogene TRBV3-2) with TRBJ2-1; D is ambiguous. The V end was cut by 3 bases, the J end by 10 bases, with 7 bases between. Germline V gives CDR1 LGHDT, CDR2 YNNKEL (reference sequence). The CDR3 loop spans 11 amino acids. CDR3 sequence reads: CASSHAREQFF. CDR3 in DNA: TGTGCCAGCAGCCACGCTAGAGAGCAGTTCTTC.